Listed below are T cell receptor beta chains from one sample, sequenced in a study of OX40 agonist ivuxolimab in advanced cancers. Sequencing was performed with immunoSEQ multiplex PCR; in TCRdb, only in-frame clones are kept and a portion is missing. The repertoire consists of 15,000 to 20,000 clones, with 86% occurring once and the leading ten covering 15% to 20%. The sample consisted of CD4+ or CD8+ T cells sorted from blood, taken in a trial of the OX40 agonist ivuxolimab. These receptors all come from an adult with an advanced solid tumor such as melanoma, head and neck, liver or kidney cancer. CDR3s include the opening cysteine and the closing phenylalanine or tryptophan.

v_gene	j_gene	CDR3aa
TRBV4-1	TRBJ1-5	CASSQAVTGTQHF
TRBV20-1	TRBJ2-1	CSATPDNEQFF
TRBV6-1	TRBJ2-5	CASSDRGGETQYF
TRBV7-8	TRBJ2-7	CASSSPYEQYF
TRBV28	TRBJ2-4	CASSPNRQGSAKNIQYF
TRBV9	TRBJ2-1	CASSTTSGSQYNEQFF
TRBV6-4	TRBJ1-2	CASSDNDRGYYGYTF
TRBV30	TRBJ1-1	CAWSGRAGTEAFF
TRBV4-1	TRBJ2-3	CASSPGTGGLTDTQYF
TRBV10-3	TRBJ2-5	CAISGNWNQETQYF
TRBV5-1	TRBJ2-1	CASSLGVRTDNEQFF
TRBV14	TRBJ2-5	CASSSLRTSGRETQYF
TRBV11-1	TRBJ2-1	CASSLAGGGYNEQFF
TRBV21-1	TRBJ1-5	CASSPLAGYSNQPQHF
TRBV4-1	TRBJ2-7	CASSQGGSLGEQYF
TRBV6-1	TRBJ1-6	CASSTGIHNSPLHF
TRBV7-6	TRBJ2-6	CASSTDSSGANVLTF
TRBV7-2	TRBJ1-2	CASSLERGPYYGYTF
TRBV6-5	TRBJ2-7	CASSPGTGYEQYF
TRBV10-3	TRBJ2-1	CAISPQTSGSNEQFF
TRBV27	TRBJ2-7	CASSSYSGGSYEQYF
TRBV19	TRBJ1-5	CASNTLERDQPQHF
TRBV2	TRBJ2-7	CASSLAPSYEQYF
TRBV27	TRBJ2-1	CASSLGAGGLSVRAGVWNEQFF
TRBV6-5	TRBJ1-5	CASSQYGVSNQPQHF
TRBV14	TRBJ2-1	CASSQSLAGAGEQFF
TRBV2	TRBJ2-2	CASSSYRDTGELFF
TRBV5-4	TRBJ2-2	CASSLGRLAGVPGELFF
TRBV11-3	TRBJ2-7	CASSTTGGSYEQYF
TRBV29-1	TRBJ2-1	CSVSRLGYNEQFF
TRBV7-2	TRBJ2-5	CASSLPGETQYF
TRBV19	TRBJ2-5	CASSPDEREGETQYF
TRBV19	TRBJ2-7	CASSTADGSYEQYF
TRBV11-3	TRBJ1-3	CAKGERTGNTIYF
TRBV19	TRBJ2-7	CASSMRDSYEQYF
TRBV10-1	TRBJ1-1	CASTKLAEAFF
TRBV7-9	TRBJ1-1	CASSQGTGGLNTEAFF
TRBV10-3	TRBJ2-3	CAIGGTSGRVDTQYF
TRBV21-1	TRBJ2-7	CASSTGQANEQYF
TRBV9	TRBJ2-3	CASSVAPADTQYF
TRBV5-4	TRBJ2-1	CASSGETGGDNEQFF
TRBV18	TRBJ1-1	CASSPAEVRTTEAFF
TRBV21-1	TRBJ1-1	CASSLLLATIRTEAFF
TRBV9	TRBJ2-5	CASSVVPTRGETQYF
TRBV18	TRBJ1-5	CASSSTQQQPQHF
TRBV29-1	TRBJ2-2	CSDRRANTGELFF
TRBV30	TRBJ1-6	CAWSPRGLQGNSPLHF
TRBV6-5	TRBJ1-1	CASSAGGSTEAFF